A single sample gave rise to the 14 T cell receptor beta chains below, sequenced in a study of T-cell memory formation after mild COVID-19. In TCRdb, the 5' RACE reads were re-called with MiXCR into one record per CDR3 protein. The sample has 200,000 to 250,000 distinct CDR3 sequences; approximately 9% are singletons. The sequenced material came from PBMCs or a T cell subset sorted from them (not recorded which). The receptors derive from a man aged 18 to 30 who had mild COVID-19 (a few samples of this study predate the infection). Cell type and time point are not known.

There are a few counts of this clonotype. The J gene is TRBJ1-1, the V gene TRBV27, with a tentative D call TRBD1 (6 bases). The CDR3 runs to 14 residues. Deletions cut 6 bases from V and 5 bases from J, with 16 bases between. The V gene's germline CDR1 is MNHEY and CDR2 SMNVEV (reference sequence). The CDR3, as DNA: TGTGCCAGCAGGTACTCACAGGGAGGAACTGAAGCTTTCTTT. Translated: CASRYSQGGTEAFF.

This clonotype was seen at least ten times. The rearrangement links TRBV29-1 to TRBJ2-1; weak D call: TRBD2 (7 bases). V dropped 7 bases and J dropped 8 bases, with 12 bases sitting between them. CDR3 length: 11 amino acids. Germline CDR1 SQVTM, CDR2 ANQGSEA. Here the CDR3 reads CSAEGGYEQFF. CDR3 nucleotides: TGCAGCGCCGAGGGGGGGTATGAGCAGTTCTTC.

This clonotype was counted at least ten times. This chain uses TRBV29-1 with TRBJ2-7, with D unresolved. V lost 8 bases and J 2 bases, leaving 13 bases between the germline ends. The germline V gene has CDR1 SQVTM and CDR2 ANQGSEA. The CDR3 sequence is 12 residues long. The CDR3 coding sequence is TGCAGCTTCTCGACCACCGCCTACGAGCAGTACTTC. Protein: CSFSTTAYEQYF.

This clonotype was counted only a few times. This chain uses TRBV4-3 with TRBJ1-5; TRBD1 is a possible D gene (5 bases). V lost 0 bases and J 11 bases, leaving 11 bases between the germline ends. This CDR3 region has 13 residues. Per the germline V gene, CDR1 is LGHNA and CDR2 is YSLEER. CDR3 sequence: CASSQDRVRAQHF. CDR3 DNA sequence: TGCGCCAGCAGCCAAGACAGGGTTAGGGCCCAGCATTTT.

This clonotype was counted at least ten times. The CDR3 DNA reads TGTGCCAGCGCCCCCGTAGACAGTTCCCAAGAGACCCAGTACTTC. Its protein is CASAPVDSSQETQYF. The chain combines TRBV6-5 with TRBJ2-5; D perhaps matches TRBD1 (5 bases). There are 15 residues in the CDR3. Trimming left V 8 bases short and J 1 base short, with 17 bases between. From germline, CDR1 is MNHEY and CDR2 SVGAGI.

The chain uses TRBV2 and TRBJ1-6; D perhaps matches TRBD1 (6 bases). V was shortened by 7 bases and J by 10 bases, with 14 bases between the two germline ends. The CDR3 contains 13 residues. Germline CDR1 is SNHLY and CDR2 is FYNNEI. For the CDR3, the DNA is TGTGCCAGCAACGGGGACACGTGGTCACCCCTCCACTTT. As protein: CASNGDTWSPLHF.

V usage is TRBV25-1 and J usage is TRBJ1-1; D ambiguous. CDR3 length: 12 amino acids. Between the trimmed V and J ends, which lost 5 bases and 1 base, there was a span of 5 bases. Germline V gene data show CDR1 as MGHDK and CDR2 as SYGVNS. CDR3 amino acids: CASSRKNTEAFF. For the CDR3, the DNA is TGTGCCAGCAGTAGGAAGAACACTGAAGCTTTCTTT.

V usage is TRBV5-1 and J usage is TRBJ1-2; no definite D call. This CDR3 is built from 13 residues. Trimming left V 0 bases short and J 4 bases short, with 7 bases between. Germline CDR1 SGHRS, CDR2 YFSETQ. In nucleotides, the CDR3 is TGCGCCAGCAGCTTGGATGGGGTCTATGGCTACACCTTC. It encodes CASSLDGVYGYTF.

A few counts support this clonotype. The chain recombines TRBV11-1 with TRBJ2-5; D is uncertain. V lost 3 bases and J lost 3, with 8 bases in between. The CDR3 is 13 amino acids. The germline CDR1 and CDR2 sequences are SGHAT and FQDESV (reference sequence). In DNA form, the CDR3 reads TGTGCCAGCAGCTTGACGGCCAAAGAGACCCAGTACTTC. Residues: CASSLTAKETQYF.

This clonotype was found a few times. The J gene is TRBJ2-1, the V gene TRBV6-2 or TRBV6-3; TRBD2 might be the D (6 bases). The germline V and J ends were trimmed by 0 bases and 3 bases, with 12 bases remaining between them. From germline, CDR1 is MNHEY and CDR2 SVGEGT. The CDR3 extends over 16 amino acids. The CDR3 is CASSYSSGQYYNEQFF. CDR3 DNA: TGTGCCAGCAGTTACTCGAGCGGGCAGTACTACAATGAGCAGTTCTTC.

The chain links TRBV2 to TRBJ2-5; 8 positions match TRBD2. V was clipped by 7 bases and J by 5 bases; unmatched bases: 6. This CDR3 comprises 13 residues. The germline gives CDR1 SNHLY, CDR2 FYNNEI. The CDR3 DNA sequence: TGTGCCAGCAATCCAGCGGGGGTGGAGACCCAGTACTTC. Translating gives CASNPAGVETQYF.

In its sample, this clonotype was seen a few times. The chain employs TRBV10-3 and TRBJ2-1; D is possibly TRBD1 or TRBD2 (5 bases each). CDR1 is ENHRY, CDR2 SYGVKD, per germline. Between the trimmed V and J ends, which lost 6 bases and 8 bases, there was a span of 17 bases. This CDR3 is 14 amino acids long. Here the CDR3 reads CAIRTLGQGDEQFF. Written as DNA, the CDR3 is TGTGCCATCAGGACATTGGGGCAGGGAGATGAGCAGTTCTTC.

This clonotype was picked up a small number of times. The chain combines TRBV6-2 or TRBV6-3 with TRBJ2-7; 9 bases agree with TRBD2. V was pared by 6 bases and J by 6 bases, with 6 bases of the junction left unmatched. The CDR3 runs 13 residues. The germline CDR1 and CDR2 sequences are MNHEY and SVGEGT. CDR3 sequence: CASRLAGALEQYV. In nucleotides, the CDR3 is TGTGCCAGCAGGTTAGCGGGGGCACTCGAGCAGTACGTC.

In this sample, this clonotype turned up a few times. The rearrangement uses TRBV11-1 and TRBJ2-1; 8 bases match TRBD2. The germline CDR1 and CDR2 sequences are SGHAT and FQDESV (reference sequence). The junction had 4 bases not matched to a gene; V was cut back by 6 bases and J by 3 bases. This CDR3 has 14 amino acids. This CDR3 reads CASRPGGGYNEQFF. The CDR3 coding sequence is TGTGCCAGCAGGCCCGGGGGGGGCTACAATGAGCAGTTCTTC. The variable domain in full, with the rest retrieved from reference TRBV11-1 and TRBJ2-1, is EAEVAQSPRYKITEKSQAVAFWCDPISGHATLYWYRQILGQGPELLVQFQDESVVDDSQLPKDRFSAERLKGVDSTLKIQPAELGDSAMYLCASRPGGGYNEQFFGPGTRLTVL.